Each of the 29 T cell receptor beta chains below was sequenced from the same sample in a study of regulatory T cells in long-lasting Graves disease. Construction of TCR beta libraries relied on iRepertoire HTBI primers and on Arm-PCR targeting CDR3 regions. TCRdb itself ran the multiplex PCR reads through MiXCR, one entry per CDR3 protein. The data contain 560,000 or so distinct CDR3 sequences, about 16% of them singletons. As for time point: newly diagnosed GD, antithyroid drugs for less than 3 months. PBMC RNA was the source of the TCR library. The data were also submitted as part of a second study, on T cells in Graves' hyperthyroidism and ophthalmopathy.

The specimen was peripheral blood mononuclear cells (PBMCs), collected at new diagnosis, from a patient treated with antithyroid drugs. The receptors here all came from a man between 18 and 29 years old with Graves disease.

This clonotype was detected only a few times. This chain uses TRBV20-1 with TRBJ2-7; 9 nucleotides match TRBD2. With V trimmed by 0 bases and J by 2 bases, 5 bases remained unmatched. Germline V gives CDR1 DFQATT, CDR2 SNEGSKA (reference sequence). The CDR3 covers 15 residues. CDR3 nucleotide sequence: TGCAGTGCTAGAGATCCCCAGCGGGGGGCCTACGAGCAGTACTTC. Translated, it gives CSARDPQRGAYEQYF.

The V gene is TRBV12-3 or TRBV12-4, the J gene TRBJ2-1; 7 bases fit TRBD2. CDR3 size: 15 residues. The CDR3 nucleotides are TGTGCAACCCCGAAGGGCGGGAGCTCTAACAATGAGCAGTTCTTC. Protein product: CATPKGGSSNNEQFF.

The sample holds a few counts of this clonotype. This rearrangement joins TRBV5-1 to TRBJ2-7; 8 nucleotides agree with TRBD1. The CDR3 is made up of 13 amino acids. Trimming at V came to 3 bases and at J to 6 bases, leaving 5 bases not matched to a gene. CDR1 SGHRS and CDR2 YFSETQ come from the germline V gene. The CDR3 reads CASSSDRDFEQYF. The CDR3 nucleotides are TGCGCCAGCAGCTCGGACAGGGATTTCGAGCAGTACTTC.

This clonotype was observed many times. The rearrangement joins TRBV2 to TRBJ2-7, with 11 bases fitting TRBD1. V shed 3 bases and J 3 bases; nucleotides not matched to a gene: 4. CDR1 SNHLY and CDR2 FYNNEI come from the germline V gene. This CDR3 is built from 15 residues. The CDR3 coding sequence is TGTGCCAGCAGTGAGGGACAGGGGGGTTTCTACGAGCAGTACTTC. This codes for CASSEGQGGFYEQYF.

This clonotype has just a few counts. The chain joins TRBV10-2 to TRBJ2-7; possibly TRBD1 for D (6 bases). The V gene lost 8 bases and the J gene lost 0 bases, with 14 bases spanning the gap. This CDR3 has 14 amino acids. Looked up from germline, CDR1 is WSHSY and CDR2 is SAAADI. The CDR3 loop reads CASFDAGVSYEQYF. CDR3 bases: TGCGCCAGCTTTGATGCAGGGGTCTCCTACGAGCAGTACTTC.

The sample holds a few counts of this clonotype. The genes are TRBV10-1 and TRBJ2-1, with TRBD2 matching over 8 bases. V was pared by 0 bases and J by 6 bases, with 1 base of the junction left unmatched. CDR3 size: 14 residues. From germline, CDR1 is WNHNN and CDR2 SYGVQD (reference sequence). CDR3 region: CASSESAGGNEQFF. DNA of the CDR3: TGCGCCAGCAGTGAGTCGGCGGGGGGCAATGAGCAGTTCTTC.

Turning to this clonotype: This sequence may be a read error, since a much larger clone differs from it by one base. This chain uses TRBV2 with TRBJ2-2, with 7 bases identical to TRBD2. V was pared by 8 bases and J by 0 bases, with 9 bases of the junction left unmatched. From germline, CDR1 is SNHLY and CDR2 FYNNEI. The CDR3 extends over 16 amino acids. CDR3 sequence reads: CASSPSGGSNTGELFF. The CDR3 nucleotides read TGTGCCAGCTCTCCTTCGGGAGGATCGAACACCGGGGAGCTGTTTTTT.

Many counts were recorded for this clonotype. The junction departs from the called germline gene at one end, perhaps through a read error. The chain carries TRBV5-1 and TRBJ2-2, with TRBD1 matching over 9 bases. The CDR3 totals 17 residues. Germline V gene sequence: CDR1 SGHRS, CDR2 YFSETQ. The CDR3 coding sequence is TGTGCCAGCAGCTTCCTGGGGACAGGGATGAACACCGGGGAGCTGTTTTTT. It encodes CASSFLGTGMNTGELFF.

This clonotype was seen a few times. The chain's CDR3 is CASKSGVAGSPLHF. CDR3 sequence (DNA): TGTGCCAGCAAATCGGGGGTAGCGGGTTCACCCCTCCACTTT. V and J are TRBV5-4 and TRBJ1-6, with D tentatively TRBD1 (5 bases). CDR1 and CDR2 from the germline V gene are SGHNT and YYREEE (reference sequence). The V end was cut by 6 bases, the J end by 9 bases, with 16 bases between. This CDR3 comprises 14 residues.

This clonotype has at least ten counts. The chain uses TRBV10-1 and TRBJ2-5, with TRBD1 identical over 9 bases. Germline CDR1 is WNHNN and CDR2 is SYGVQD (reference sequence). V was clipped by 11 bases and J by 2 bases; unmatched bases: 12. The CDR3 is 15 amino acids. The CDR3 here is CAGADRDREQETQYF. CDR3 DNA sequence: TGCGCCGGGGCGGACCGGGACAGGGAACAAGAGACCCAGTACTTC.

This clonotype was recorded only once. The chain employs TRBV7-3 and TRBJ1-1; D is ambiguous. Germline V gives CDR1 SGHTA, CDR2 FQGTGA. Deletions cut 3 bases from V and 11 bases from J, with 19 bases between. The CDR3 consists of 14 residues. The CDR3 nucleotides read TGTGCCAGCAGCTTGGACGGGAGGGCGAGAGCGGCTTTCTTT. As protein: CASSLDGRARAAFF.

A few counts support this clonotype. The chain uses TRBV2 and TRBJ2-1; D is tentatively TRBD1 or TRBD2 (5 bases each). CDR3 length: 16 amino acids. V was trimmed by 1 base and J by 8 bases, leaving 18 bases between them. The germline V gene has CDR1 SNHLY and CDR2 FYNNEI. The CDR3 loop is CASSEGGRLPGDEQFF. CDR3 in DNA: TGTGCCAGCAGTGAAGGGGGCCGACTACCCGGCGATGAGCAGTTCTTC. Using reference TRBV2 and TRBJ2-1 for the parts outside the CDR3, the full variable domain is EPEVTQTPSHQVTQMGQEVILRCVPISNHLYFYWYRQILGQKVEFLVSFYNNEISEKSEIFDDQFSVERPDGSNFTLKIRSTKLEDSAMYFCASSEGGRLPGDEQFFGPGTRLTVL.

V gene TRBV27 combines with J gene TRBJ1-5, with D uncertain. The germline gives CDR1 MNHEY, CDR2 SMNVEV (reference sequence). There are 13 residues in the CDR3. V was shortened by 3 bases and J by 3 bases, with 6 bases between the two germline ends. This CDR3 is CASSFSPNQPQHF. Here the CDR3 DNA reads TGTGCCAGCAGTTTTTCCCCCAATCAGCCCCAGCATTTT.

This clonotype appeared many times. The rearrangement joins TRBV6-9 to TRBJ2-5; perhaps D is TRBD1 or TRBD2 (5 bases each). Germline CDR1 MNHGY, CDR2 SVAAGI. CDR3 length: 14 residues. Trimming pared 3 bases from V and 5 bases from J, leaving 13 bases between. The CDR3 loop is CASSYLRGWETQYF. The CDR3 DNA sequence: TGTGCCAGCAGTTACTTGAGGGGTTGGGAGACCCAGTACTTC.

Remarks on this clonotype: The junction departs from germline at one end; a sequencing error may be responsible. The chain carries TRBV5-1 and TRBJ1-4; D is undetermined. This CDR3 is built from 16 residues. Germline V gene data show CDR1 as SGHRS and CDR2 as YFSETQ. CDR3 in DNA: TGTGCCAGCAGCTTGAGGCAGCCTTCAACTAATGAAAAACTGTTTTTT. Its protein is CASSLRQPSTNEKLFF.

This clonotype was counted a few times. The chain couples TRBV6-1 to TRBJ2-1; 11 bases match TRBD2. CDR3 length: 15 amino acids. V gave up 6 bases and J gave up 7 bases; unmatched junction bases: 8. Germline CDR1 reads MNHNS; CDR2 reads SASEGT. The CDR3 here is CASSPLAGARNEQFF. The CDR3 coding sequence is TGTGCCAGCAGCCCACTAGCGGGAGCTCGTAATGAGCAGTTCTTC.

This clonotype was observed many times. The rearrangement links TRBV20-1 to TRBJ2-7, with 7 positions matching TRBD2. V lost 1 base to trimming and J lost 2 bases; unmatched junction nucleotides: 5. The CDR3 contains 14 residues. The germline V gene encodes CDR1 DFQATT and CDR2 SNEGSKA (reference sequence). CDR3 residues: CSARVSGKPYEQYF. The CDR3, as DNA: TGCAGTGCTAGAGTGAGCGGGAAACCCTACGAGCAGTACTTC.

Ten or more counts support this clonotype. V is TRBV12-3 or TRBV12-4 and J is TRBJ2-7; D is perhaps TRBD1 (6 bases). Trimming removed 6 bases from V and 3 bases from J, with 12 bases in between. The CDR3 extends over 13 amino acids. CDR3 amino acids: CASSQDSRYEQYF. The CDR3 DNA reads as TGTGCCAGCAGCCAGGACAGCCGCTACGAGCAGTACTTC.

This chain joins TRBV9 and TRBJ2-3; 7 nucleotides agree with TRBD1. Per germline, CDR1 SGDLS and CDR2 YYNGEE. The CDR3 extends over 17 amino acids. J gave up 7 bases and V 4 bases, and 18 bases lay outside the gene matches. CDR3 loop: CASSPDGQYPTGNTQYF. CDR3 nucleotides: TGTGCCAGCAGCCCCGACGGTCAATACCCGACAGGGAATACGCAGTATTTT. Full variable domain (rest looked up from reference TRBV9 and TRBJ2-3): DSGVTQTPKHLITATGQRVTLRCSPRSGDLSVYWYQQSLDQGLQFLIQYYNGEERAKGNILERFSAQQFPDLHSELNLSSLELGDSALYFCASSPDGQYPTGNTQYFGPGTRLTVL.

This clonotype was seen only a few times. This rearrangement joins TRBV28 to TRBJ2-1; possible D gene TRBD2, 5 bases. This CDR3 region has 15 residues. Germline loops: CDR1 MDHEN, CDR2 SYDVKM. The V and J ends lost 7 bases and 0 bases respectively, with 13 bases between them. The CDR3 sequence: CASTLATFSYNEQFF. CDR3 in DNA: TGTGCCAGCACCCTAGCCACCTTCTCCTACAATGAGCAGTTCTTC.

This clonotype appeared many times. V usage is TRBV29-1 and J usage is TRBJ1-1; tentatively, D is TRBD1 (5 bases). The CDR3 length is 13 residues. The V end lost 5 bases, the J end lost 0 bases, and 10 bases lay between the germline ends. CDR1 and CDR2 from the germline V gene are SQVTM and ANQGSEA. This CDR3 reads CSVRGRLNTEAFF. The CDR3 coding sequence is TGCAGCGTTAGGGGCAGATTGAACACTGAAGCTTTCTTT. Looking up the rest from reference TRBV29-1 and TRBJ1-1 gives the full variable domain: SAVISQKPSRDICQRGTSLTIQCQVDSQVTMMFWYRQQPGQSLTLIATANQGSEATYESGFVIDKFPISRPNLTFSTLTVSNMSPEDSSIYLCSVRGRLNTEAFFGQGTRLTVV.

This clonotype was detected many times. The genes are TRBV20-1 and TRBJ1-1; 12 positions agree with TRBD1. Germline V CDR1 and CDR2: DFQATT, SNEGSKA (reference sequence). After removal of 2 bases from V and 6 bases from J, the junction contained 16 bases not matched to a gene. This CDR3 is 18 amino acids long. CDR3 nucleotides: TGCAGTGCTAGAAAGACACCGGGACAGGGGGCGCATCTCCCTGAAGCTTTCTTT. As protein: CSARKTPGQGAHLPEAFF.

Here the CDR3 DNA reads TGTGCCAGCAGCTTAGATCGTGCGGGGGGTGAGCAGTTCTTC. It is translated as CASSLDRAGGEQFF. The V call is TRBV7-2, the J call TRBJ2-1, with TRBD2 matching over 8 bases. The J segment lost 9 bases and the V segment lost 1 base, leaving 5 bases of the junction unmatched. The CDR3 extends over 14 amino acids. Germline V gene lookup returns CDR1 SGHTA and CDR2 FQGNSA. The variable domain in full, with the rest retrieved from reference TRBV7-2 and TRBJ2-1, is GAGVSQSPSNKVTEKGKDVELRCDPISGHTALYWYRQSLGQGLEFLIYFQGNSAPDKSGLPSDRFSAERTGGSVSTLTIQRTQQEDSAVYLCASSLDRAGGEQFFGPGTRLTVL.

This clonotype was detected only a few times. The chain recombines TRBV19 with TRBJ2-1, with D perhaps TRBD2 (6 bases). In germline, CDR1 is LNHDA, CDR2 SQIVND (reference sequence). This CDR3 has 18 residues. The V and J ends lost 7 bases and 4 bases respectively, with 26 bases between them. The CDR3: CASTRSGSARWGYNEQFF. For the CDR3, the DNA is TGTGCCAGTACACGGAGCGGGTCCGCCCGCTGGGGATACAATGAGCAGTTCTTC.

In this sample, this clonotype turned up once. The chain links TRBV5-1 to TRBJ2-1; possibly TRBD1 for D (6 bases). V lost 3 bases and J 3 bases, leaving 13 bases between the germline ends. Germline loops: CDR1 SGHRS, CDR2 YFSETQ. This CDR3 contains 15 residues. The CDR3 here is CASSYRDIRYNEQFF. CDR3 coding DNA: TGCGCCAGCAGCTACCGGGACATCCGCTACAATGAGCAGTTCTTC.

This clonotype was picked up many times. This sequence joins TRBV29-1 and TRBJ2-7; D possibly corresponds to TRBD2 (6 bases). Trimming removed 6 bases at V and 7 bases at J, with 19 bases between. Germline V gene sequence: CDR1 SQVTM, CDR2 ANQGSEA. This CDR3 is built from 13 residues. CDR3 coding DNA: TGCAGCGTCCAACAGGACCCCGCGGGGGAGCAGTACTTC. Translated: CSVQQDPAGEQYF.

The V call is TRBV28, the J call TRBJ2-1, with D hard to call. Trimming took 2 bases from V and 6 from J, leaving 20 bases between them. CDR1 and CDR2 from the germline V gene are MDHEN and SYDVKM. The CDR3 extends over 17 amino acids. CDR3 in DNA: TGTGCCAGCAGTTTAGAGGTTGTCGGCGTCCCCCTCAATGAGCAGTTCTTC. Encoded protein: CASSLEVVGVPLNEQFF.

This chain uses TRBV3-1 with TRBJ2-7, with 9 bases lining up with TRBD2. CDR1 is LGHDT and CDR2 is YNNKEL in the germline V gene (reference sequence). V shed 1 base and J 3 bases; nucleotides not matched to a gene: 4. CDR3 length: 15 amino acids. The CDR3 sequence is CASSQGWREGYEQYF. CDR3 coding DNA: TGTGCCAGCAGCCAAGGCTGGCGGGAGGGCTACGAGCAGTACTTC.

The chain has TRBV28 and TRBJ1-1; 9 bases match TRBD1. The CDR3 covers 14 residues. CDR1 is MDHEN, CDR2 SYDVKM, per germline. V lost 6 bases and J lost 6; bases outside the gene matches: 8. CDR3 sequence: CASSLTGGFAEAFF. CDR3 sequence (DNA): TGTGCCAGCAGCTTGACAGGGGGTTTCGCTGAAGCTTTCTTT.